Listed below are T cell receptor beta chains from one sample, sequenced in a study of blood T cell repertoires in COVID-19. Produced via immunoSEQ multiplex PCR; TCRdb's table is partial and in-frame only. The sample carries 230,000 or so clones, nearly 90% recorded once. The specimen sequenced was peripheral blood. The receptor set was obtained from a woman aged 55-70 years with COVID-19, enrolled during active disease. CDR3s include the opening cysteine and the closing phenylalanine or tryptophan. The D gene is left open where the match is weak. A clone size is listed for some rows: how often the clone was seen (once, few, many), or a class if it is expanded.

j_call cdr3_length d_call clone_size v_call cdr3_aa cdr3_nt
TRBJ2-2 14 . . TRBV5-1 CASSLVQNTGELFF TGCGCCAGCAGCTTGGTACAAAACACCGGGGAGCTGTTTTTT
TRBJ2-7 13 . once TRBV27 CASSWTNSYEQYF TGTGCCAGCAGTTGGACAAACTCCTACGAGCAGTACTTC
TRBJ1-5 18 . . TRBV18 CASSLWQGTGQGNQPQHF TGTGCCAGCTCCCTGTGGCAGGGAACCGGGCAGGGCAATCAGCCCCAGCATTTT
TRBJ1-2 13 TRBD1 . TRBV6-6 CASSAQGEYGYTF TGTGCCAGCAGTGCGCAGGGGGAGTATGGCTACACCTTC
TRBJ2-1 17 TRBD1 . TRBV27 CASSLVGTGWAYNEQFF TGTGCCAGCAGTTTAGTCGGGACAGGGTGGGCCTACAATGAGCAGTTCTTC
TRBJ1-1 14 . . TRBV7-9 CASSSYRGDTEAFF TGTGCCAGCAGCTCCTACCGGGGGGACACTGAAGCTTTCTTT
TRBJ2-7 15 TRBD1 . TRBV6-5 CASTAATGSSYEQYF TGTGCCAGCACCGCCGCGACAGGGAGCTCCTACGAGCAGTACTTC
TRBJ1-4 14 . few TRBV19 CASSIAEDTGKLFF TGTGCCAGTAGTATCGCGGAAGACACAGGAAAACTGTTTTTT
TRBJ2-3 14 . once TRBV5-8 CASSLAGATDTQYF TGTGCCAGCAGCTTGGCAGGGGCAACAGATACGCAGTATTTT
TRBJ2-1 13 . once TRBV6-5 CASSYSSPNEQFF TGTGCCAGCAGTTACTCTAGCCCAAATGAGCAGTTCTTC
TRBJ2-1 15 TRBD2 . TRBV5-6 CASSSAAGGSNEQFF TGTGCCAGCAGCAGCGCAGCGGGGGGAAGCAATGAGCAGTTCTTC
TRBJ2-7 17 . . TRBV19 CATSLGSPRTGVAEQYF TGTGCCACCTCCTTGGGCTCACCGAGGACTGGGGTCGCCGAGCAGTACTTC
TRBJ1-1 15 . once TRBV6-5 CASSYSAGAGTEAFF TGTGCCAGCAGTTACTCCGCAGGGGCCGGGACTGAAGCTTTCTTT
TRBJ1-2 15 TRBD1 . TRBV2 CASSPPTGFDYGYTF TGTGCCAGCAGCCCACCGACAGGGTTCGACTATGGCTACACCTTC
TRBJ2-2 16 . . TRBV2 CASSPSNAGNTGELFF TGTGCCAGCAGTCCGTCCAATGCCGGGAACACCGGGGAGCTGTTTTTT
TRBJ1-2 13 . few TRBV7-2 CASSFDSNYGYTF TGTGCCAGCAGCTTCGACAGTAACTATGGCTACACCTTC
TRBJ2-2 17 . . TRBV7-3 CASSLGGPNTDTGELFF TGTGCCAGCAGCTTGGGAGGACCCAACACTGACACCGGGGAGCTGTTTTTT
TRBJ2-2 16 TRBD1 . TRBV7-3 CASSPTGGGNTGELFF TGTGCCAGCAGCCCGACAGGGGGCGGGAACACCGGGGAGCTGTTTTTT
TRBJ2-1 16 . . TRBV4-3 CASSQDARGDPRGQFF TGCGCCAGCAGCCAAGATGCCAGGGGGGACCCGAGGGGGCAGTTCTTC
TRBJ1-6 17 TRBD1 . TRBV2 CASRPGQGSSYNSPLHF TGTGCCAGCAGACCGGGACAGGGAAGCTCCTATAATTCACCCCTCCACTTT
TRBJ2-1 14 TRBD1 . TRBV5-8 CASSPKTGNNEQFF TGTGCCAGCAGCCCCAAGACAGGGAACAATGAGCAGTTCTTC
TRBJ2-1 15 TRBD2 once TRBV5-1 CASSGAGAENLEQFF TGCGCCAGCAGCGGAGCGGGGGCCGAAAACCTTGAGCAGTTCTTC
TRBJ1-6 16 TRBD1 . TRBV7-9 CASSLPGGSYNSPLHF TGTGCCAGCAGCTTACCAGGGGGCTCCTATAATTCACCCCTCCACTTT
TRBJ1-1 12 . . TRBV11-2 CASSLAGFEAFF TGTGCCAGCAGCTTAGCCGGGTTTGAAGCTTTCTTT
TRBJ1-1 14 TRBD1 . TRBV19 CASSMTGMMTEAFF TGTGCCAGTAGTATGACAGGGATGATGACTGAAGCTTTCTTT
TRBJ2-1 18 TRBD2 . TRBV6-2/TRBV6-3 CASSHRGLGGTSYNEQFF TGTGCCAGCAGCCATCGGGGCCTGGGGGGGACCTCCTACAATGAGCAGTTCTTC
TRBJ1-1 20 TRBD1 few TRBV6-2/TRBV6-3 CASSYSRAVRTGKGNTEAFF TGTGCCAGCAGTTACTCGCGAGCAGTTAGGACAGGGAAAGGGAACACTGAAGCTTTCTTT
TRBJ1-5 15 . . TRBV15 CATSRQLGSNQPQHF TGTGCCACCAGCCGACAGCTGGGGAGCAATCAGCCCCAGCATTTT
TRBJ1-2 14 TRBD1 once TRBV30 CAWSDNRGAYGYTF TGTGCCTGGAGTGACAACAGGGGGGCGTATGGCTACACCTTC
TRBJ2-7 14 . . TRBV7-2 CASSSRKNSYEQYF TGTGCCAGCAGCAGCAGGAAAAACTCCTACGAGCAGTACTTC
TRBJ1-2 13 . . TRBV7-9 CASSYDSNYGYTF TGTGCCAGCAGCTACGACAGTAACTATGGCTACACCTTC
TRBJ1-2 15 . . TRBV4-3 CASSQEGGSSTGYTF TGCGCCAGCAGCCAAGAAGGAGGCTCTTCAACGGGCTACACCTTC
TRBJ2-3 18 TRBD2 . TRBV27 CASSLGILAGYSTDTQYF TGTGCCAGCAGTTTAGGGATCCTAGCGGGCTATAGCACAGATACGCAGTATTTT
TRBJ1-1 14 TRBD1 . TRBV7-3 CASSRQGLSTEAFF TGTGCCAGCAGCCGACAGGGGCTAAGCACTGAAGCTTTCTTT
TRBJ2-7 12 . . TRBV12-3/TRBV12-4 CASSSGAYEQYF TGTGCCAGCAGTTCAGGGGCCTACGAGCAGTACTTC
TRBJ1-1 12 . . TRBV6-5 CASSPPGTEAFF TGTGCCAGCAGTCCTCCGGGAACTGAAGCTTTCTTT
TRBJ1-1 13 . few TRBV3-1/TRBV3-2 CASSETGNTEAFF TGTGCCAGCAGCGAGACAGGGAACACTGAAGCTTTCTTT
TRBJ2-7 13 TRBD1 . TRBV5-1 CASSLRQGYEQYF TGCGCCAGCAGCTTGAGACAGGGCTACGAGCAGTACTTC
TRBJ1-1 18 TRBD1 . TRBV12-5 CASGLVLGPGTGGLLAFF TGTGCTAGTGGTTTGGTACTCGGCCCCGGGACAGGGGGCCTCCTAGCTTTCTTT
TRBJ2-1 11 . . TRBV7-9 CASSPSDEQFF TGTGCCAGCAGCCCCTCGGATGAGCAGTTCTTC
TRBJ1-4 15 . few TRBV7-2 CASSLTGQGSEKLFF TGTGCCAGCAGCTTAACGGGCCAGGGGAGTGAAAAACTGTTTTTT
TRBJ2-5 14 TRBD2 . TRBV9 CASSVASGKETQYF TGTGCCAGCAGCGTAGCTAGCGGAAAAGAGACCCAGTACTTC
TRBJ2-5 16 . . TRBV21-1 CASRGPQLAVQETQYF TGTGCCAGCCGGGGGCCTCAACTAGCGGTACAAGAGACCCAGTACTTC
TRBJ1-3 16 . . TRBV2 CASSFSGQASGNTIYF TGTGCCAGCAGTTTCTCGGGACAAGCCTCTGGAAACACCATATATTTT
TRBJ1-5 15 . once TRBV4-3 CASSQGRGTNQPQHF TGCGCCAGCAGCCAAGGGCGGGGTACGAATCAGCCCCAGCATTTT
TRBJ2-5 14 . . TRBV19 CASNGAAREETQYF TGTGCCAGTAACGGTGCGGCACGGGAAGAGACCCAGTACTTC
TRBJ2-6 16 . . TRBV4-3 CASSPVTGSGANVLTF TGCGCCAGCAGCCCAGTCACAGGGTCTGGGGCCAACGTCCTGACTTTC
TRBJ2-5 14 . . TRBV7-3 CASSLRSGQETQYF TGTGCCAGCAGCTTAAGGAGCGGCCAAGAGACCCAGTACTTC
TRBJ1-1 13 . . TRBV29-1 CSAARGLNTEAFF TGCAGCGCCGCGAGGGGACTTAACACTGAAGCTTTCTTT
TRBJ2-6 15 . . TRBV19 CASSIPPTGANVLTF TGTGCCAGTAGTATACCCCCTACCGGGGCCAACGTCCTGACTTTC
TRBJ1-3 19 . few TRBV4-1 CASSVRTTGGAPSGNTIYF TGCGCCAGCAGCGTACGCACGACCGGAGGGGCTCCTTCTGGAAACACCATATATTTT
TRBJ1-1 13 . . TRBV7-8 CASSLASRTEAFF TGTGCCAGCAGCTTAGCCTCCCGCACTGAAGCTTTCTTT
TRBJ2-7 13 . . TRBV6-2/TRBV6-3 CASSYSVGFEQYF TGTGCCAGCAGTTACTCGGTCGGTTTCGAGCAGTACTTC
TRBJ1-2 13 . . TRBV18 CASSTRLPEGYTF TGTGCCAGCTCGACAAGGCTTCCAGAGGGCTACACCTTC